The 19 T cell receptor beta chains listed next were all sequenced from one sample in a study of blood T cell repertoires in COVID-19. Generated by immunoSEQ multiplex PCR, the TCRdb table keeps only in-frame clones and is missing some. The top ten clones hold 2% to 2.5% of a sample with 120,000 or so clones, around two thirds of them seen once. The source material was peripheral blood. The receptors derive from a woman in her 70s with acute or convalescent COVID-19.

This clone showed up just once. This chain uses TRBV2 with TRBJ1-2; D possibly corresponds to TRBD1 (6 bases). With 8 bases removed from V and 6 bases from J, the gap between germline ends came to 10 bases. The CDR3 runs 11 residues. Germline CDR1 is SNHLY and CDR2 is FYNNEI. The DNA for the CDR3 is TGTGCCAGCTGGGGGGGCGATGGCTACACCTTC. Residues: CASWGGDGYTF.

The CDR3 DNA reads TGTGCCAGCAGTTTGGTTCTTGGGCAGGGCTGGCAGCCCCAGCATTTT. This sequence encodes CASSLVLGQGWQPQHF. This rearrangement joins TRBV28 to TRBJ1-5; D might be TRBD1 (5 bases). The CDR3 sequence is 16 residues long. With 3 bases removed from V and 7 bases from J, the gap between germline ends came to 19 bases. The germline gives CDR1 MDHEN, CDR2 SYDVKM.

This clone showed up just a few times. The rearrangement joins TRBV25-1 to TRBJ2-7, with 7 bases that match TRBD2. Germline V gene data show CDR1 as MGHDK and CDR2 as SYGVNS. This CDR3 spans 14 amino acids. The ends lost 1 base at V and 0 bases at J; junction bases unmatched: 0. For the CDR3, the DNA is TGTGCCAGCAGTGAATGGGGGGGCTCCTACGAGCAGTACTTC. Its translation is CASSEWGGSYEQYF.

This clone was picked up one time. V gene TRBV7-6 combines with J gene TRBJ1-1, with a tentative D call TRBD1 (5 bases). Germline CDR1 reads SGHVS; CDR2 reads FNYEAQ. The CDR3 extends over 13 amino acids. Trimming took off 5 bases at V and 7 bases at J, with 14 bases between the two ends. CDR3 sequence (DNA): TGTGCCAGCAGCCCCTCCGGACAAGGTGAAGCTTTCTTT. This gives the protein CASSPSGQGEAFF.

This chain uses TRBV7-9 with TRBJ1-2; D is unclear. V gave up 4 bases and J gave up 0 bases, with 15 bases separating them. The CDR3 is 16 amino acids. In germline, CDR1 is SEHNR, CDR2 FQNEAQ (reference sequence). Here the CDR3 reads CASSSGLGPSNYGYTF. The CDR3 nucleotides read TGTGCCAGCAGCTCGGGGTTGGGCCCTTCTAACTATGGCTACACCTTC.

The genes are TRBV29-1 and TRBJ1-1; 8 bases match TRBD1. The ends lost 7 bases at V and 7 bases at J; junction bases unmatched: 8. The germline V gene encodes CDR1 SQVTM and CDR2 ANQGSEA. The CDR3 is 12 amino acids. The DNA for the CDR3 is TGCAGCGCGGACCGGGACAGGAGTGAAGCTTTCTTT. Amino acids: CSADRDRSEAFF.

The chain joins TRBV29-1 to TRBJ1-1; D may be TRBD1 (6 bases). There are 12 residues in the CDR3. Trimming took 5 bases from V and 5 from J, leaving 12 bases between them. CDR1 and CDR2 (germline): SQVTM, ANQGSEA. The CDR3 region has the DNA TGCAGCGTTTATAAACAGGGAACTGAAGCTTTCTTT. This gives the protein CSVYKQGTEAFF.

The rearrangement joins TRBV5-1 to TRBJ2-1; TRBD2 agrees at 14 bases. Germline CDR1 SGHRS, CDR2 YFSETQ. The V segment lost 5 bases and the J segment 0 bases; nucleotides outside the gene matches: 4. This CDR3 spans 17 amino acids. CDR3 nucleotides: TGCGCCAGCAGACCCGGGACTAGCGGGGGCTCCTACAATGAGCAGTTCTTC. This translates into CASRPGTSGGSYNEQFF.

This chain links TRBV14 with TRBJ2-7, with 8 bases identical to TRBD1. The CDR3 has 14 residues. V shed 4 bases and J 3 bases; nucleotides not matched to a gene: 5. The V gene's germline CDR1 is SGHDN and CDR2 FVKESK. CDR3 sequence (DNA): TGTGCCAGCAGCCTTGGACAGGGAAGCTACGAGCAGTACTTC. Its protein is CASSLGQGSYEQYF. Using reference TRBV14 and TRBJ2-7 for the parts outside the CDR3, the full variable domain is EAGVTQFPSHSVIEKGQTVTLRCDPISGHDNLYWYRRVMGKEIKFLLHFVKESKQDESGMPNNRFLAERTGGTYSTLKVQPAELEDSGVYFCASSLGQGSYEQYFGPGTRLTVT.

This chain uses TRBV6-5 with TRBJ2-3, with 8 bases matching TRBD2. The CDR3 consists of 15 residues. V shed 4 bases, J shed 2 bases, and the junction held 5 bases outside the gene matches. Looked up from germline, CDR1 is MNHEY and CDR2 is SVGAGI. CDR3 nucleotides: TGTGCCAGCAGTTCCCCTAGCGGGTCCACAGATACGCAGTATTTT. It encodes CASSSPSGSTDTQYF.

This rearrangement joins TRBV4-1 to TRBJ2-1, with TRBD2 identical over 7 bases. J gave up 4 bases and V 1 base, and 7 bases lay outside the gene matches. Germline V gene sequence: CDR1 MGHRA, CDR2 YSYEKL. This CDR3 has 16 amino acids. CDR3 loop: CASSQGEGLGYNEQFF. As DNA, the CDR3 is TGCGCCAGCAGCCAAGGGGAGGGATTAGGGTACAATGAGCAGTTCTTC.

The rearrangement joins TRBV19 to TRBJ2-3; 7 nucleotides align to TRBD2. This CDR3 region has 12 residues. After removal of 8 bases from V and 4 bases from J, the junction contained 3 bases not matched to a gene. Germline assignment: CDR1 LNHDA and CDR2 SQIVND (reference sequence). The CDR3: CASGGSADTQYF. The CDR3, as DNA: TGTGCCAGTGGCGGGAGCGCAGATACGCAGTATTTT.

The chain combines TRBV2 with TRBJ2-5, with 10 bases lining up with TRBD2. The CDR3 sequence is 15 residues long. Germline V lookup: CDR1 SNHLY, CDR2 FYNNEI. With 3 bases clipped from V and 4 bases from J, the junction kept 5 bases outside the gene matches. The chain's CDR3 is CASSEGLAGVETQYF. The DNA of the CDR3 is TGTGCCAGCAGTGAGGGTCTAGCGGGAGTAGAGACCCAGTACTTC.

This clone turned up a few times. The rearrangement links TRBV5-1 to TRBJ1-1; D might be TRBD1 (6 bases). The CDR3 runs 13 residues. Germline V CDR1 and CDR2: SGHRS, YFSETQ. Trimming pared 2 bases from V and 8 bases from J, leaving 13 bases between. The CDR3 DNA reads as TGCGCCAGCAGCTTCTTACGGACAGCAGAAGCTTTCTTT. Residues: CASSFLRTAEAFF.

The chain combines TRBV19 with TRBJ1-3; D might be TRBD1 (5 bases). Trimming left V 7 bases short and J 1 base short, with 11 bases between. Germline V gene lookup returns CDR1 LNHDA and CDR2 SQIVND (reference sequence). The CDR3 contains 14 residues. CDR3 sequence reads: CASIGGDSGNTIYF. In nucleotides, the CDR3 is TGTGCCAGTATCGGAGGGGATTCTGGAAACACCATATATTTT.

The chain links TRBV15 to TRBJ2-5, with TRBD1 matching 7 bases. This CDR3 comprises 14 residues. CDR1 and CDR2 (germline): LNHNV, YYDKDF (reference sequence). V was clipped by 8 bases and J by 4 bases; unmatched bases: 10. The DNA for the CDR3 is TGTGCCACCTATCGCGCAGGGGGTACAGAGACCCAGTACTTC. Its protein product is CATYRAGGTETQYF.

This clone was seen more than once but under ten times. The CDR3 coding sequence is TGTGCCAGCAGCTTACGGTCGCGGGGTCAGCCCCAGCATTTT. It is translated as CASSLRSRGQPQHF. This chain uses TRBV7-2 with TRBJ1-5; D is uncertain. The ends were cut back, 2 bases at V and 6 bases at J, with 11 bases in the middle. The V gene's germline CDR1 is SGHTA and CDR2 FQGNSA. The CDR3 has 14 amino acids.

The rearrangement uses TRBV27 and TRBJ2-3; TRBD1 aligns across 8 bases. The V gene end was trimmed by 6 bases and the J gene end by 2 bases; junction bases not matched to a gene: 4. Germline CDR1 reads MNHEY; CDR2 reads SMNVEV (reference sequence). CDR3 length equals 14 residues. This chain's CDR3 is CASSRDRHTDTQYF. CDR3 nucleotide sequence: TGTGCCAGCAGCCGGGACAGGCACACAGATACGCAGTATTTT.

This chain joins TRBV28 and TRBJ2-4; possible D gene TRBD2, 6 bases. Germline V gene sequence: CDR1 MDHEN, CDR2 SYDVKM. V lost 1 base and J 10 bases, leaving 17 bases between the germline ends. The CDR3 is made up of 15 amino acids. CDR3 region: CASSLSSRVGGIQYF. The CDR3 coding sequence is TGTGCCAGCAGTTTATCCTCCCGGGTCGGGGGAATTCAGTACTTC.